The subject of this entry is one TCR beta chain. No antigen is known for it. TCRdb's copy holds only in-frame clones and misses some; the assay was immunoSEQ multiplex PCR. The sample has just over 40,000 clones, 70% to 85% seen once. This entry is derived from a study of STAT5B mutations in CD4+ large granular lymphocyte leukemia. Between the trimmed V and J ends, which lost 7 bases and 3 bases, there was a span of 16 bases. The CDR3 runs to 15 residues. Germline V CDR1 and CDR2: LNHDA, SQIVND (reference sequence). Study-wide results and limits: The CD4+ versus CD8+ T-LGLL clonality difference may reflect limited sample size. Patient CD4-sorted repertoires stayed more clonal than healthy ones after leukemic-clone removal. Main leukemic clonotypes were patient-specific, but about 26% appeared at low frequency elsewhere.

Healthy controls were blood donor buffy coats. The clonotype originates from a human donor in good health. Sequenced: CD4+ T cells from blood buffy coats. V gene TRBV19 combines with J gene TRBJ1-5; D is possibly TRBD1 (6 bases). In DNA form, the CDR3 reads TGTGCCAGTAACTCTGAGAGGGGGGACAATCAGCCCCAGCATTTT. This translates into CASNSERGDNQPQHF.